A selection of T cell receptor beta chains follows, all from one sample in a study of cytomegalovirus exposure and HLA in healthy donors. Produced via immunoSEQ multiplex PCR; TCRdb's table is partial and in-frame only. The table includes over 150,000 clones, over 70% detected once. Sequenced sample: PBMCs. The receptors shown here come from an older woman in good health and CMV-seropositive. The CDR3 runs from the conserved cysteine through the conserved F or W. The D gene is left open where the match is weak. Some rows mark clone size as missing; the rest say once, few, many or name a class of expanded clone.

TRBV18	TRBJ1-2	NA	TRBD1	TGTGCCAGCTCACCACCAAACAGGGGAAACTATGGCTACACCTTC	CASSPPNRGNYGYTF
TRBV29-1	TRBJ1-1	NA	TRBD1	TGCAGCGTTAGGGGGCAGGGGGCACCAAACACTGAAGCTTTCTTT	CSVRGQGAPNTEAFF
TRBV4-1	TRBJ2-4	NA	NA	TGCGCCAGCAGCCAAGAAGGGGATGGTTCTCTAGCCAAAAACATTCAGTACTTC	CASSQEGDGSLAKNIQYF
TRBV6-5	TRBJ2-6	NA	TRBD1	TGTGCCAGCAGTTCGCCAGGGGGCGGTGGGGCCAACGTCCTGACTTTC	CASSSPGGGGANVLTF
TRBV4-1	TRBJ2-3	NA	TRBD1	TGCGCCAGCAGCCCTTCTGGACAGGGGACTAGCACAGATACGCAGTATTTT	CASSPSGQGTSTDTQYF
TRBV18	TRBJ2-7	NA	TRBD1	TGTGCCAGCTCGGCTGGCCCCACCGGGACAGGGTCTGGCTACGAGCAGTACTTC	CASSAGPTGTGSGYEQYF
TRBV11-2	TRBJ1-2	NA	NA	TGTGCCAGCAGCCGGGACACCGATAACTATGGCTACACCTTC	CASSRDTDNYGYTF
TRBV7-9	TRBJ1-6	NA	TRBD1	TGTGCCAGCAGTTTACGGACAGGAGTTTCACCCCTCCACTTT	CASSLRTGVSPLHF
TRBV7-3	TRBJ2-2	few	TRBD1	TGTGCCAGCAGCTCCGGACAGGGAGCCACCGGGGAGCTGTTTTTT	CASSSGQGATGELFF
TRBV29-1	TRBJ1-4	NA	TRBD1	TGCAGCGTTGGGGGACAGGGGAATGAAAAACTGTTTTTT	CSVGGQGNEKLFF
TRBV6-1	TRBJ1-6	NA	NA	TGTGCCAGCAGTGAAGTGCAGGGGATTTCAACCCTCCACTTT	CASSEVQGISTLHF
TRBV25-1	TRBJ2-3	NA	NA	TGTGCCAGCAGTGAATCTGGGCCTGATACGCAGTATTTT	CASSESGPDTQYF
TRBV4-1	TRBJ1-5	NA	TRBD1	TGCGCCAGCAGCCACGGACAGGACAGCAATCAGCCCCAGCATTTT	CASSHGQDSNQPQHF
TRBV19	TRBJ2-7	NA	NA	TGTGCCACCTGGGGTGCAGGCAAAGAGGGCTACGAGCAGTACTTC	CATWGAGKEGYEQYF
TRBV28	TRBJ2-7	once	TRBD2	TGTGCCAGCAGGGGGACTAGCGGGGGATCCTACGAGCAGTACTTC	CASRGTSGGSYEQYF
TRBV28	TRBJ2-6	NA	NA	TGTGCCAGCAGTTTTATAGCTGGGGCCAACGGCCTGACTTTC	CASSFIAGANGLTF
TRBV28	TRBJ1-6	NA	TRBD1	TGTGCCGCCCTCCCCCCGGGACAGACAAATTCACCCCTCCACTTT	CAALPPGQTNSPLHF
TRBV7-9	TRBJ2-5	NA	TRBD2	TGTGCCAGCAGCCCCTCTAGCGGGAGGGCGGGAGAGACCCAGTACTTC	CASSPSSGRAGETQYF
TRBV7-2	TRBJ1-1	NA	NA	TGTGCCAGCAGCGACCGGACAGCAGACTTAAAAAGGAGATTCTTT	CASSDRTADLKRRFF
TRBV7-3	TRBJ1-2	NA	TRBD1	TGTGCCAGCAGCAATGGGACAGAGTATGGCTACACCTTC	CASSNGTEYGYTF
TRBV27	TRBJ1-1	once	TRBD1	TGTGCCAGCAGTTTAACCGGGACAGCCTTGAACACTGAAGCTTTCTTT	CASSLTGTALNTEAFF
TRBV5-1	TRBJ2-7	NA	TRBD2	TGCGCCAGCAGCTTGGGAGCGGGGGGATACGAGCAGTACTTC	CASSLGAGGYEQYF
TRBV7-9	TRBJ2-3	NA	TRBD1	TGTGCCAGCAGCCCGGGACAGGCACATCATACGCAGTATTTT	CASSPGQAHHTQYF
TRBV9	TRBJ1-3	NA	NA	TGTGCCAGCAGCACCAACCCCGGGACAACGGCCTCTTCAGGAAACACCATATATTTT	CASSTNPGTTASSGNTIYF
TRBV7-9	TRBJ2-1	NA	TRBD1	TGTGCCAGCAGCCGTGACAGGGGGCCCTACAATGAGCAGTTCTTC	CASSRDRGPYNEQFF
TRBV5-4	TRBJ2-1	NA	NA	TGTGCCAGCAGCTCCGAACTTCTGATATACAATGAGCAGTTCTTC	CASSSELLIYNEQFF
TRBV6-5	TRBJ2-6	once	NA	TGTGCCAGCAGTTATGGCCGCCGCTCTGGGGCCAACGGCCTGACTTTC	CASSYGRRSGANGLTF
TRBV6-5	TRBJ2-1	NA	TRBD1	TGTGCCAGCAGCCTCGGACAGGGGGTTCACAATGAGCAGTTCTTC	CASSLGQGVHNEQFF
TRBV28	TRBJ1-5	NA	NA	TGTGCCAGCAGTAACGACGTCGCAGGGTACGTTCCCAATCAGCCCCAGCATTTT	CASSNDVAGYVPNQPQHF
TRBV6-1	TRBJ1-1	NA	NA	TGTGCCAGCAGCCAGGGCAGGGAAGCTTTCTTT	CASSQGREAFF
TRBV30	TRBJ1-1	few	NA	TGTGCCTGGAGGCTTCAGGGTTTCCCTGAAGCTTTCTTT	CAWRLQGFPEAFF
TRBV5-1	TRBJ2-3	NA	TRBD2	TGCGCCAGCAGCCTAGCGGGGGGGCCGACAGATACGCAGTATTTT	CASSLAGGPTDTQYF
TRBV27	TRBJ1-5	NA	NA	TGTGCCAGCAGTTTGCGCTGGACAGATCAGCCCCAGCATTTT	CASSLRWTDQPQHF
TRBV27	TRBJ1-5	NA	NA	TGTGCCAGCAGTTTAAAAGGACAGATTCAGCCCCAGCATTTT	CASSLKGQIQPQHF
TRBV9	TRBJ2-2	once	NA	TGTGCCAGCAGCGTAGGGCAGGGTAAAACCGGGGAGCTGTTTTTT	CASSVGQGKTGELFF
TRBV4-1	TRBJ2-2	NA	NA	TGCGCCAGCAGCCAGGGGTTTGCGCGGGCTCTCACCGGGGAGCTGTTTTTT	CASSQGFARALTGELFF
TRBV5-6	TRBJ2-7	NA	TRBD1	TGTGCCAGCAGCCCGGACAGGGGGGGAACCTACGAGCAGTACTTC	CASSPDRGGTYEQYF
TRBV28	TRBJ2-5	NA	NA	TGTGCCAGCAGTCCTCCTTTACTAGCCCAAGAGACCCAGTACTTC	CASSPPLLAQETQYF
TRBV6-1	TRBJ2-5	NA	TRBD2	TGTGCCAGCAGCGTAGGACTAGCGGGGACCCAGTACTTC	CASSVGLAGTQYF
TRBV10-3	TRBJ2-5	NA	TRBD1	TGTGCCATCAGACCCGGACAGGGCCAAGAGACCCAGTACTTC	CAIRPGQGQETQYF
TRBV2	TRBJ2-1	NA	NA	TGTGCCAGCAGTGAATGGGGCGGGGTGGTCAATGAGCAGTTCTTC	CASSEWGGVVNEQFF
TRBV28	TRBJ1-2	NA	NA	TGTGCCAGCAGTTTAGGGAGGGGAAGGGGGTACTATGGCTACACCTTC	CASSLGRGRGYYGYTF
TRBV9	TRBJ2-2	NA	NA	TGTGCCAGCAGCGTCAGGCAGGATACCACCGGGGAGCTGTTTTTT	CASSVRQDTTGELFF
TRBV13	TRBJ2-3	NA	NA	TGTGCCAGCAGCTCCGCCAGGGGTGTCACAGATACGCAGTATTTT	CASSSARGVTDTQYF
TRBV5-8	TRBJ1-1	NA	NA	TGTGCCAGCAGCACCCGTCTGGTAGGGGTGGGGCGACGCGCTGAAGCTTTCTTT	CASSTRLVGVGRRAEAFF
TRBV2	TRBJ1-1	few	TRBD1	TGTGCCAGCAGACTACAGGGGAGGTCGAACACTGAAGCTTTCTTT	CASRLQGRSNTEAFF
TRBV7-9	TRBJ1-4	few	NA	TGTGCCAGCAGCTCAAAGGAGACAACTAATGAAAAACTGTTTTTT	CASSSKETTNEKLFF
TRBV9	TRBJ2-7	NA	NA	TGTGCCAGCAGCGTAGGAGCCAGCGCGATAACCTACGAGCAGTACTTC	CASSVGASAITYEQYF
TRBV6-5	TRBJ1-2	NA	TRBD1	TGTGCCAGCTTCCAGGGGGCGGAGGGTGGCTACACCTTC	CASFQGAEGGYTF
TRBV5-1	TRBJ2-3	NA	TRBD2	TGCGCCAGCAGCTTCCTAGCGGGAGTCCCAGATACGCAGTATTTT	CASSFLAGVPDTQYF
TRBV9	TRBJ2-7	NA	NA	TGTGCCAGCAGCATCGCTAGCTCGAGCGAGCAGTACTTC	CASSIASSSEQYF
TRBV5-1	TRBJ1-1	once	NA	TGCGCCAGCAGCACCCCGGGAGCGAACACTGAAGCTTTCTTT	CASSTPGANTEAFF
TRBV7-6	TRBJ1-5	NA	NA	TGTGCCAGCAGCTTAGCAGACAGCCCCAATCAGCCCCAGCATTTT	CASSLADSPNQPQHF
TRBV7-2	TRBJ1-3	NA	NA	TGTGCCAGCAGCTTCGCCGGGACTGGACCAAACACCATATATTTT	CASSFAGTGPNTIYF
TRBV5-1	TRBJ1-3	NA	TRBD1	TGCGCCAGCAGCCCTCCCGGGACAGCAAACTCTGGAAACACCATATATTTT	CASSPPGTANSGNTIYF